The 21 T cell receptor beta chains listed next were all sequenced from one sample in a study of regulatory T cells in long-lasting Graves disease. Construction of the TCR beta libraries employed iRepertoire HTBI primers in conjunction with Arm-PCR of CDR3 regions. TCRdb ran MiXCR on the multiplex PCR reads and lists one entry per CDR3 protein. Among 520,000 or so distinct CDR3 sequences listed, more than 10% were seen once. Stated time point: newly diagnosed GD, antithyroid drugs for less than 3 months. There was RNA extracted from PBMCs, and the TCR library was made from it. The sample also formed part of further work on T cells in Graves' hyperthyroidism and ophthalmopathy.

This sample comprised peripheral blood mononuclear cells (PBMCs), obtained at new diagnosis, from a patient treated with antithyroid drugs. The receptors here all came from a woman in her twenties or thirties with Graves disease.

The sample holds many counts of this clonotype. The chain has TRBV28 and TRBJ2-7; tentative D call: TRBD2 (6 bases). Germline CDR1 is MDHEN and CDR2 is SYDVKM. Trimming left V 6 bases short and J 0 bases short, with 18 bases between. The CDR3 extends over 16 amino acids. CDR3 in amino acids: CASSPARAGNSYEQYF. CDR3 DNA: TGTGCCAGCAGCCCCGCGAGGGCGGGAAACTCCTACGAGCAGTACTTC.

This clonotype came up many times. The chain links TRBV12-3 or TRBV12-4 to TRBJ2-3; D unclear. V was shortened by 4 bases and J by 4 bases, with 12 bases between the two germline ends. This CDR3 has 14 amino acids. For the CDR3, the DNA is TGTGCCAGCAGTTCCCAATGGGCAGCAGATACGCAGTATTTT. Amino acids: CASSSQWAADTQYF.

V gene TRBV13 combines with J gene TRBJ2-5; 7 nucleotides align to TRBD2. Germline V gene data show CDR1 as PRHDT and CDR2 as FYEKMQ (reference sequence). The CDR3 sequence is 14 residues long. V shed 3 bases and J 1 base; nucleotides not matched to a gene: 2. The CDR3 spells CASSFGLGQETQYF. For the CDR3, the DNA is TGTGCCAGCAGCTTTGGACTAGGCCAAGAGACCCAGTACTTC.

This clonotype was observed many times. The J gene is TRBJ1-2, the V gene TRBV5-5; a weak D match, TRBD1 (5 bases). Germline V gives CDR1 SGHKS, CDR2 YYEKEE (reference sequence). Trimming took 4 bases from V and 8 from J, leaving 24 bases between them. This CDR3 is 16 amino acids long. The CDR3 loop reads CASSPTRAGLGRGYTF. The CDR3 coding sequence is TGTGCCAGCAGCCCGACAAGAGCAGGGCTAGGGCGAGGCTACACCTTC.

This clonotype was seen at least ten times. This chain connects TRBV9 to TRBJ2-5, with D tentatively TRBD2 (6 bases). The ends were cut back, 0 bases at V and 5 bases at J, with 11 bases in the middle. The CDR3 totals 14 residues. Germline CDR1 reads SGDLS; CDR2 reads YYNGEE. The CDR3 DNA sequence: TGTGCCAGCAGCGTAGAAGCTAGCGCCGAGACCCAGTACTTC. It translates to CASSVEASAETQYF.

This clonotype was seen ten or more times. The chain is built from TRBV5-1 and TRBJ2-1; 11 bases map to TRBD2. The germline CDR1 and CDR2 sequences are SGHRS and YFSETQ. The length of the CDR3 is 16 residues. J was trimmed by 5 bases and V by 4 bases; bases with no gene match: 8. The CDR3 loop is CASSPSPSGRHNEQFF. The DNA of the CDR3 is TGCGCCAGCAGCCCTTCTCCTAGCGGGAGGCACAATGAGCAGTTCTTC.

The rearrangement links TRBV25-1 to TRBJ2-3; TRBD2 matches 9 bases. Trimming cost V 4 bases and J 9 bases; bases outside gene matches: 11. This CDR3 has 15 residues. The germline CDR1 and CDR2 sequences are MGHDK and SYGVNS. The CDR3: CASSGLAGAPGTQYF. The CDR3 bases are TGTGCCAGCAGTGGCTTAGCGGGAGCCCCGGGAACGCAGTATTTT.

This chain links TRBV7-9 with TRBJ2-1; D may be TRBD1 or TRBD2 (5 bases each). Germline-derived CDR1 and CDR2 are SEHNR and FQNEAQ (reference sequence). This CDR3 spans 16 amino acids. Trimming stripped 5 bases from V and 4 bases from J, with 18 bases between. CDR3: CASSNGWGGSYNEQFF. DNA for the CDR3: TGTGCCAGCAGCAACGGGTGGGGCGGGTCTTACAATGAGCAGTTCTTC. Filled out from reference TRBV7-9 and TRBJ2-1, the complete variable domain reads DTGVSQNPRHKITKRGQNVTFRCDPISEHNRLYWYRQTLGQGPEFLTYFQNEAQLEKSRLLSDRFSAERPKGSFSTLEIQRTEQGDSAMYLCASSNGWGGSYNEQFFGPGTRLTVL.

This clonotype was counted at least ten times. The gene calls are TRBV19 and TRBJ1-2; TRBD1 aligns across 7 bases. The length of the CDR3 is 12 residues. V was clipped by 6 bases and J by 6 bases; unmatched bases: 4. Germline V lookup: CDR1 LNHDA, CDR2 SQIVND (reference sequence). The CDR3 region has the DNA TGTGCCAGTAGGGAAGGGGGCGATGGCTACACCTTC. This gives the protein CASREGGDGYTF.

This clonotype was detected many times. The J gene is TRBJ1-4, the V gene TRBV28; 9 bases are a match to TRBD1. Germline V gives CDR1 MDHEN, CDR2 SYDVKM. The CDR3 totals 15 residues. V dropped 2 bases and J dropped 10; count of bases not matched to a gene: 8. The CDR3 DNA is TGTGCCAGCAGTTTACCGGGGACAGGGAGTGGAAAACTGTTTTTT. Its protein is CASSLPGTGSGKLFF. The whole variable domain, filled in from reference TRBV28 and TRBJ1-4, reads DVKVTQSSRYLVKRTGEKVFLECVQDMDHENMFWYRQDPGLGLRLIYFSYDVKMKEKGDIPEGYSVSREKKERFSLILESASTNQTSMYLCASSLPGTGSGKLFFGSGTQLSVL.

A note on this clonotype: A single base separates this from a much larger clone, so it may be a read error. The V call is TRBV4-1, the J call TRBJ1-2; maybe TRBD1 (5 bases). Per germline, CDR1 MGHRA and CDR2 YSYEKL. The CDR3 runs 14 residues. The CDR3 DNA reads as TGCGCCAGCAGCCAAGGGGCAGGGCTGTATGGCTACATCTTC. Protein product: CASSQGAGLYGYIF.

In this sample, this clonotype turned up many times. Mismatch with germline at one junction end may stem from a read error. The chain uses TRBV30 and TRBJ2-5; D is uncertain. Germline CDR1 is GTSNPN and CDR2 is SVGIG (reference sequence). The CDR3 is made up of 11 amino acids. The CDR3 protein is CAWSLSIRVLF. The CDR3 region has the DNA TGTGCCTGGAGTTTGAGTATCCGGGTCCTTTTC.

This clonotype was observed at least ten times. V gene TRBV27 combines with J gene TRBJ2-7; 8 positions match TRBD2. Germline V CDR1 and CDR2: MNHEY, SMNVEV (reference sequence). V lost 4 bases, J lost 2 bases, and 7 bases stayed unmatched. The CDR3 has 15 amino acids. The DNA for the CDR3 is TGTGCCAGCAGTTCTCTACGGGGACTAGCCTACGAGCAGTACTTC. Its translation: CASSSLRGLAYEQYF.

The chain has TRBV28 and TRBJ1-2, with 7 bases matching TRBD1. The J segment lost 7 bases and the V segment lost 5 bases, leaving 10 bases of the junction unmatched. CDR1 and CDR2 from the germline V gene are MDHEN and SYDVKM. The CDR3 totals 14 residues. CDR3 sequence (DNA): TGTGCCAGCAGTCCCTCGGACAGGAGGGGTGGCTACACCTTC. It is translated as CASSPSDRRGGYTF.

This clonotype appeared many times. CDR3 nucleotides: TGTGCCAGCACCCTACGAGAGGGGAACACTGAAGCTTTCTTT. Translated: CASTLREGNTEAFF. This chain connects TRBV7-9 to TRBJ1-1; D remains ambiguous. V lost 7 bases and J 1 base, leaving 13 bases between the germline ends. The CDR3 extends over 14 amino acids. The germline V gene has CDR1 SEHNR and CDR2 FQNEAQ (reference sequence).

This clonotype was found many times. Here the CDR3 DNA reads TGCAGTGCTAGAGCCCGGACAGGGTCGAACACCGGGGAGCTGTTTTTT. Its translation is CSARARTGSNTGELFF. The genes are TRBV20-1 and TRBJ2-2; 8 bases fit TRBD1. This CDR3 contains 16 residues. V lost 1 base, J lost 0 bases, and 4 bases stayed unmatched. Looked up from germline, CDR1 is DFQATT and CDR2 is SNEGSKA (reference sequence).

CDR3 protein: CASSVLSVPTYEQYF. In nucleotides, the CDR3 is TGCGCCAGCAGCGTACTGTCAGTTCCAACCTACGAGCAGTACTTC. This sequence joins TRBV5-1 and TRBJ2-7; D not resolved. Germline CDR1 is SGHRS and CDR2 is YFSETQ. This CDR3 contains 15 residues. Deletions cut 4 bases from V and 2 bases from J, with 16 bases between.

Ten or more counts support this clonotype. The chain carries TRBV6-5 and TRBJ1-5; tentative D call: TRBD1 (5 bases). V was shortened by 4 bases and J by 2 bases, with 9 bases between the two germline ends. Germline-derived CDR1 and CDR2 are MNHEY and SVGAGI. The CDR3 extends over 14 amino acids. The CDR3 here is CASSWGGGNQPQHF. In DNA, the CDR3 is TGTGCCAGCAGTTGGGGGGGAGGCAATCAGCCCCAGCATTTT.

This clonotype has a count of ten or more. The J gene is TRBJ2-7, the V gene TRBV7-2; 9 bases align to TRBD1. This CDR3 has 17 amino acids. The germline CDR1 and CDR2 sequences are SGHTA and FQGNSA. J lost 2 bases, V lost 2 bases, and 10 bases had no gene match. The CDR3 region is CASSLRGRQGETYEQYF. CDR3 bases: TGTGCCAGCAGCTTAAGGGGCAGACAGGGGGAAACCTACGAGCAGTACTTC.

In its sample, this clonotype was seen a few times. The V and J genes are TRBV7-9 and TRBJ2-1, with TRBD2 matching 7 bases. There are 18 residues in the CDR3. The germline gives CDR1 SEHNR, CDR2 FQNEAQ (reference sequence). V lost 3 bases, J lost 6 bases, and 17 bases stayed unmatched. The CDR3 protein is CASSFSGLMAGVFNEQFF. CDR3 bases: TGTGCCAGCAGCTTCAGCGGGCTAATGGCGGGAGTCTTCAATGAGCAGTTCTTC.

This clonotype was counted many times. The rearrangement joins TRBV5-6 to TRBJ2-2, with D perhaps TRBD1 (6 bases). Germline CDR1 SGHDT, CDR2 YYEEEE. V was trimmed by 0 bases and J by 0 bases, leaving 9 bases between them. The CDR3 has 16 residues. This CDR3 reads CASSLVTGTNTGELFF. The CDR3 DNA follows: TGTGCCAGCAGCTTGGTAACAGGGACGAACACCGGGGAGCTGTTTTTT.